Listed here are 25 T cell receptor beta chains from one sample, sequenced in a study of T-cell reconstitution after alpha-beta-depleted transplantation in children. TCRbeta library construction was performed incorporating unique molecular identifiers. TCRdb reprocessed the PCR reads with MiXCR, giving one entry per CDR3 protein. This repertoire shows some 500,000 distinct CDR3 sequences, 15% to 20% found once; its top ten account for about 3.1%. This specimen consisted of PBMCs from the stem cell graft donor, obtained from the stem cell graft. Source of these receptors: a human donor who donated a stem cell graft to a child with acute lymphoblastic leukemia.

The sample holds a few counts of this clonotype. The chain couples TRBV20-1 to TRBJ1-5; 10 bases are shared with TRBD1. The CDR3 totals 16 residues. The ends lost 2 bases at V and 0 bases at J; junction bases unmatched: 4. CDR1 is DFQATT and CDR2 is SNEGSKA in the germline V gene (reference sequence). CDR3 coding DNA: TGCAGTGCTAGACCCGGGACAGGGGTTAGCAATCAGCCCCAGCATTTT. Residues: CSARPGTGVSNQPQHF.

In this sample, this clonotype turned up a few times. The rearrangement joins TRBV29-1 to TRBJ2-2; D gene uncertain. The CDR3 totals 12 residues. Germline V gives CDR1 SQVTM, CDR2 ANQGSEA. The germline V and J ends were trimmed by 2 bases and 4 bases, with 5 bases remaining between them. CDR3 loop: CSVETVTGELFF. CDR3 nucleotide sequence: TGCAGCGTTGAAACCGTCACCGGGGAGCTGTTTTTT.

As DNA, the CDR3 is TGCGCCAGCAGCTTGCAGACCGGCCGTAACACCGGGGAGCTGTTTTTT. Residues: CASSLQTGRNTGELFF. The chain joins TRBV5-1 to TRBJ2-2, with D hard to call. V was trimmed by 1 base and J by 2 bases, leaving 12 bases between them. CDR3 length: 16 amino acids. Germline loops: CDR1 SGHRS, CDR2 YFSETQ.

J is TRBJ2-2 and V is TRBV25-1, with D perhaps TRBD1 or TRBD2 (5 bases each). The CDR3 spans 15 residues. V was shortened by 2 bases and J by 5 bases, with 12 bases between the two germline ends. Germline CDR1 MGHDK, CDR2 SYGVNS. CDR3 residues: CASSEGGPVTGELFF. CDR3 sequence (DNA): TGTGCCAGCAGTGAAGGGGGACCCGTGACCGGGGAGCTGTTTTTT.

This clonotype was recorded a few times. The V call is TRBV6-4, the J call TRBJ2-1, with a possible D match to TRBD1 (5 bases). CDR1 is MRHNA and CDR2 is SNTAGT in the germline V gene. The CDR3 covers 15 residues. Trimming cost V 3 bases and J 5 bases, with 14 bases left between them. The CDR3 reads CASSEWQGANNEQFF. For the CDR3, the DNA is TGTGCCAGCAGTGAATGGCAGGGTGCTAACAATGAGCAGTTCTTC.

A single count supports this clonotype. This chain uses TRBV11-2 with TRBJ2-1, with 11 bases identical to TRBD2. The junction had 21 bases not matched to a gene; V was cut back by 8 bases and J by 0 bases. CDR3 size: 21 residues. The V gene's germline CDR1 is SGHAT and CDR2 FQNNGV. DNA for the CDR3: TGTGCCAGCTTCGACCCCCCGACTAGCGGGAAGGCTACTAGCTCCTACAATGAGCAGTTCTTC. Its protein product is CASFDPPTSGKATSSYNEQFF.

This clonotype occurred a few times. The genes are TRBV27 and TRBJ2-7; D possibly corresponds to TRBD1 (6 bases). Germline CDR1 MNHEY, CDR2 SMNVEV (reference sequence). V was pared by 5 bases and J by 12 bases, with 14 bases between. The CDR3 is 11 amino acids. CDR3 loop: CASSATGHLYF. The CDR3 DNA reads TGTGCCAGCAGTGCGACAGGCCACTTGTACTTC.

The rearrangement joins TRBV24-1 to TRBJ2-2, with D perhaps TRBD1 (6 bases). Germline CDR1 KGHDR, CDR2 SFDVKD. This CDR3 has 16 residues. V was trimmed by 2 bases and J by 1 base, leaving 10 bases between them. CDR3 nucleotide sequence: TGTGCCACCAGTGATTCTGGGACAAGGAACACCGGGGAGCTGTTTTTT. Its translation: CATSDSGTRNTGELFF.

This clonotype was detected a few times. The chain couples TRBV5-5 to TRBJ2-1; possibly TRBD1 for D (6 bases). Looked up from germline, CDR1 is SGHKS and CDR2 is YYEKEE (reference sequence). The CDR3 covers 14 residues. Trimming shortened V by 0 bases and J by 8 bases, and 12 bases separated the two germline ends. In nucleotides, the CDR3 is TGTGCCAGCAGCTTGGCGAGCGGACAGTATGAGCAGTTCTTC. As protein: CASSLASGQYEQFF.

This clonotype was counted only a few times. CDR3 bases: TGCAGTGCTAAAGCAGTGGGCCTGAACACTGAAGCTTTCTTT. Translation gives CSAKAVGLNTEAFF. The chain couples TRBV20-1 to TRBJ1-1; D is ambiguous. Germline V CDR1 and CDR2: DFQATT, SNEGSKA (reference sequence). The germline V and J ends were trimmed by 4 bases and 0 bases, with 12 bases remaining between them. The CDR3 sequence is 14 residues long.

The rearrangement joins TRBV6-5 to TRBJ2-2, with D perhaps assigned TRBD1 or TRBD2 (5 bases each). Trimming stripped 3 bases from V and 15 bases from J, with 17 bases between. The V gene's germline CDR1 is MNHEY and CDR2 SVGAGI. The CDR3 runs to 13 residues. CDR3 nucleotides: TGTGCCAGCAGTTATTTGGGGGTTTCGGTGATGTTTTTT. As protein: CASSYLGVSVMFF.

This chain joins TRBV5-1 and TRBJ1-1, with 7 bases fitting TRBD1. The trim removed 4 bases at V and 8 bases at J, leaving 8 bases unmatched. The germline V gene has CDR1 SGHRS and CDR2 YFSETQ. This CDR3 spans 13 amino acids. The CDR3 is CASSPRQGYEAFF. The CDR3 DNA follows: TGCGCCAGCAGCCCGCGACAGGGCTACGAAGCTTTCTTT.

The chain recombines TRBV20-1 with TRBJ2-1; 8 positions agree with TRBD2. This CDR3 has 15 amino acids. Germline CDR1 is DFQATT and CDR2 is SNEGSKA (reference sequence). The V and J ends lost 0 bases and 6 bases, in that order; junction bases with no gene match: 7. In DNA, the CDR3 is TGCAGTGCTAGAGATGTCCTAGCGGGCGGCAATGAGCAGTTCTTC. It is translated as CSARDVLAGGNEQFF.

The V call is TRBV7-9, the J call TRBJ2-7, with 9 bases matching TRBD2. Germline-derived CDR1 and CDR2 are SEHNR and FQNEAQ (reference sequence). With 6 bases clipped from V and 4 bases from J, the junction kept 13 bases outside the gene matches. The CDR3 is 16 residues long. The CDR3 sequence is CASSFPAGGSPYEQYF. As DNA, the CDR3 is TGTGCCAGCAGTTTCCCAGCGGGAGGCTCTCCATACGAGCAGTACTTC. The entire variable domain, with the rest obtained from reference TRBV7-9 and TRBJ2-7, is as follows: DTGVSQNPRHKITKRGQNVTFRCDPISEHNRLYWYRQTLGQGPEFLTYFQNEAQLEKSRLLSDRFSAERPKGSFSTLEIQRTEQGDSAMYLCASSFPAGGSPYEQYFGPGTRLTVT.

The chain combines TRBV7-1 with TRBJ2-5, with 15 bases matching TRBD2. Being an ORF, TRBV7-1 has a function that is uncertain. This CDR3 is built from 19 residues. V shed 8 bases and J 4 bases; nucleotides not matched to a gene: 17. CDR3 DNA: TGTGCCAGCCGCCGGACTAGCGGGAGGGCCCTTCCGGTTCGAGAGACCCAGTACTTC. It encodes CASRRTSGRALPVRETQYF.

This clonotype was seen only a few times. This rearrangement joins TRBV5-4 to TRBJ1-1; possibly TRBD1 for D (5 bases). Germline CDR1 SGHNT, CDR2 YYREEE (reference sequence). The V end lost 4 bases, the J end lost 1 base, and 14 bases lay between the germline ends. The CDR3 loop spans 15 amino acids. The CDR3 DNA follows: TGTGCCAGCAGCCGTGGGGGGGAGTCGAACACTGAAGCTTTCTTT. Translated, it gives CASSRGGESNTEAFF.

CDR3 in DNA: TGTGCCAGCAGCCAAGATCGGAGGCCTAACACCGGGGAGCTGTTTTTT. This translates into CASSQDRRPNTGELFF. The chain combines TRBV4-2 with TRBJ2-2, with D maybe TRBD2 (5 bases). The germline CDR1 and CDR2 sequences are LGHNA and YNFKEQ. The CDR3 length is 16 residues. V was trimmed by 0 bases and J by 2 bases, leaving 10 bases between them.

The chain combines TRBV30 with TRBJ2-1, with 8 positions matching TRBD2. The ends lost 4 bases at V and 4 bases at J; junction bases unmatched: 6. This CDR3 has 14 amino acids. Germline values: CDR1 GTSNPN, CDR2 SVGIG (reference sequence). In DNA, the CDR3 is TGTGCCTGGAACGGGAGGGCCGGGTACAATGAGCAGTTCTTC. Its translation is CAWNGRAGYNEQFF. Full variable domain (remainder filled in from reference TRBV30 and TRBJ2-1): SQTIHQWPATLVQPVGSPLSLECTVEGTSNPNLYWYRQAAGRGLQLLFYSVGIGQISSEVPQNLSASRPQDRQFILSSKKLLLSDSGFYLCAWNGRAGYNEQFFGPGTRLTVL.

This clonotype came up a few times. The rearrangement links TRBV29-1 to TRBJ1-1, with TRBD1 identical over 7 bases. This CDR3 is 14 amino acids long. The V segment lost 7 bases and the J segment 0 bases; nucleotides outside the gene matches: 8. In germline, CDR1 is SQVTM, CDR2 ANQGSEA. CDR3 nucleotides: TGCAGCGCCCTAGTGGGGACAGTGAACACTGAAGCTTTCTTT. Translation: CSALVGTVNTEAFF.

This clonotype showed up just a few times. V is TRBV27 and J is TRBJ2-1; tentative D call: TRBD2 (5 bases). Germline CDR1 MNHEY, CDR2 SMNVEV (reference sequence). V was clipped by 6 bases and J by 2 bases, with 11 bases between them. This CDR3 comprises 14 residues. The CDR3 nucleotides are TGTGCCAGCAGACTAGGCCTTACCTACAATGAGCAGTTCTTC. Translating gives CASRLGLTYNEQFF.

This clonotype has just a few counts. The chain joins TRBV5-1 to TRBJ2-7; possible D gene TRBD2, 5 bases. This CDR3 contains 16 residues. From germline, CDR1 is SGHRS and CDR2 YFSETQ. V was pared by 0 bases and J by 7 bases, with 20 bases between. CDR3 in amino acids: CASSLGPLGQLEEQYF. The CDR3 coding sequence is TGCGCCAGCAGCTTGGGCCCACTAGGGCAACTCGAGGAGCAGTACTTC.

There are a few counts of this clonotype. The chain uses TRBV12-3 or TRBV12-4 and TRBJ2-2; 7 bases agree with TRBD2. This CDR3 has 16 amino acids. The V segment lost 10 bases and the J segment 2 bases; nucleotides outside the gene matches: 13. In DNA form, the CDR3 reads TGTGCCAATCCTGCGCGAGCGGGACTTAACACCGGGGAGCTGTTTTTT. Protein: CANPARAGLNTGELFF.

The chain is built from TRBV19 and TRBJ2-2; TRBD2 is a possible D gene (7 bases). The CDR3 consists of 14 residues. Trimming removed 8 bases from V and 5 bases from J, with 15 bases in between. CDR1 is LNHDA, CDR2 SQIVND, per germline (reference sequence). In nucleotides, the CDR3 is TGTGCCAGTTGTGACGAGGGGGGGACCGGGGAGCTGTTTTTT. The encoded protein is CASCDEGGTGELFF.

J is TRBJ2-7 and V is TRBV20-1, with D possibly TRBD1 on 5 matching bases. The CDR3 has 17 residues. CDR1 and CDR2 from the germline V gene are DFQATT and SNEGSKA (reference sequence). The V and J ends lost 0 bases and 5 bases respectively, with 23 bases between them. As DNA, the CDR3 is TGCAGTGCTAGAGACCAGATCAGGGTTGGCGCGTCCGACGAGCAGTACTTC. Protein sequence: CSARDQIRVGASDEQYF.

This chain uses TRBV15 with TRBJ2-1; D remains unclear. V was clipped by 6 bases and J by 10 bases, with 22 bases between them. The CDR3 covers 15 residues. Looked up from germline, CDR1 is LNHNV and CDR2 is YYDKDF (reference sequence). As DNA, the CDR3 is TGTGCCACCAGTCCGGTTGTATCGGCCCACCGCGAGCAGTTCTTC. This sequence encodes CATSPVVSAHREQFF.